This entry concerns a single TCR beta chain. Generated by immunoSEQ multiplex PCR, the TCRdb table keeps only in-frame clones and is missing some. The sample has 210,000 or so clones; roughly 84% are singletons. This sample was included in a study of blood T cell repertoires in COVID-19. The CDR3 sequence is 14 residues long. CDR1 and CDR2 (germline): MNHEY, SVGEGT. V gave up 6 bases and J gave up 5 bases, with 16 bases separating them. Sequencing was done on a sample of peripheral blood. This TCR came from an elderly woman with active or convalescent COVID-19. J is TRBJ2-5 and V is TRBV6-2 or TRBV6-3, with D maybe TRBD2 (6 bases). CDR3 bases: TGTGCCAGCAGCTTACTGACTAGAACGGAGACCCAGTACTTC. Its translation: CASSLLTRTETQYF.